This T cell receptor beta chain was recorded in a study of T-cell reconstitution after alpha-beta-depleted transplantation in children. Trimming cost V 7 bases and J 5 bases, with 15 bases left between them. Germline assignment: CDR1 SGDLS and CDR2 YYNGEE. The CDR3 has 13 amino acids. Unique molecular identifiers were incorporated when the TCRbeta library was constructed. MiXCR, applied by TCRdb to the PCR reads, yields one record per CDR3 protein. The table shows 350,000 to 400,000 distinct CDR3 sequences, with 10% to 15% occurring only once. This clonotype was seen a handful of times. Source: PBMCs, taken from the stem cell graft. The origin of this receptor is a human donor who donated a stem cell graft to a child with Fanconi anemia. The chain has TRBV9 and TRBJ1-1, with a weak D call TRBD1 (6 bases). The CDR3 DNA reads as TGTGCCAGCGGGGGCGGGGGGAGGACTGAAGCTTTCTTT. Its translation: CASGGGGRTEAFF.